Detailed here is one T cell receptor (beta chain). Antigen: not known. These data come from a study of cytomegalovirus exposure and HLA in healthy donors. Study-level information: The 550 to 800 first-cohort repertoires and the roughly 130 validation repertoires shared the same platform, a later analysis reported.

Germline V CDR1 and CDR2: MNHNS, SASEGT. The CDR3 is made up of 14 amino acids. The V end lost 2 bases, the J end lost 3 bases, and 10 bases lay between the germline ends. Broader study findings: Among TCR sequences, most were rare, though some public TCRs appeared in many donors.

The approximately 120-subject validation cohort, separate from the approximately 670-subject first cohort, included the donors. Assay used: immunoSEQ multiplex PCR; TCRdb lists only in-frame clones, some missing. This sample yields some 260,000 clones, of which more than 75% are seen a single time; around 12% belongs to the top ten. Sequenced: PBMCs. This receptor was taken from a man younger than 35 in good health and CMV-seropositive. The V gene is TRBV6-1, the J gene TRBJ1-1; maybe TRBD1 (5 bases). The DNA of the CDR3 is TGTGCCAGCAGTGAAAGGGGTAGGGACACTGAAGCTTTCTTT. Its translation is CASSERGRDTEAFF.